This T cell receptor beta chain derives from a study of blood T cell repertoires in COVID-19. The overall study: The study drew acute and convalescent COVID-19 samples from the United States, Italy and Spain. Nucleic acid was either cDNA or gDNA, and it came from T cells, B-cell-depleted T cells, or PBMCs.

From germline, CDR1 is MDHEN and CDR2 SYDVKM. V lost 5 bases and J lost 2, with 16 bases in between. CDR3 length equals 15 residues. Authors' methods: It was from reference gene primer amplification that nucleated cell counts were estimated. Measured with immunoSEQ multiplex PCR; TCRdb has only the in-frame clones, and not every one. The V and J calls and clone size come from that table; D and trimming were worked out from the DNA. The table records around 70,000 clones, around 93% of them present only once. The V call is TRBV28, the J call TRBJ2-7; perhaps TRBD1 as D (6 bases). The sequenced sample consisted of peripheral blood. The sequence derives from a woman aged 60-70 years with active COVID-19. Here the CDR3 reads CASSTPGHSTYEQYF. For the CDR3, the DNA is TGTGCCAGCAGTACCCCGGGACACTCAACCTACGAGCAGTACTTC.